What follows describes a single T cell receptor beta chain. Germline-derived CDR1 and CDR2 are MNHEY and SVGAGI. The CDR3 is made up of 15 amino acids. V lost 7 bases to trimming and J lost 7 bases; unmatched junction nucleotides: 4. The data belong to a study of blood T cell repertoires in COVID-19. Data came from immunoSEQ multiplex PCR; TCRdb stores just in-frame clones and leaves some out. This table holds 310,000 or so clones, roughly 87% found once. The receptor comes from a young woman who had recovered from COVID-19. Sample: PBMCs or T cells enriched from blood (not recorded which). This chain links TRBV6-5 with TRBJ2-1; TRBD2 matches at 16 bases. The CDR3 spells CASNKGLAGGNEQFF. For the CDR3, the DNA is TGTGCCAGCAACAAGGGACTAGCGGGAGGGAATGAGCAGTTCTTC.